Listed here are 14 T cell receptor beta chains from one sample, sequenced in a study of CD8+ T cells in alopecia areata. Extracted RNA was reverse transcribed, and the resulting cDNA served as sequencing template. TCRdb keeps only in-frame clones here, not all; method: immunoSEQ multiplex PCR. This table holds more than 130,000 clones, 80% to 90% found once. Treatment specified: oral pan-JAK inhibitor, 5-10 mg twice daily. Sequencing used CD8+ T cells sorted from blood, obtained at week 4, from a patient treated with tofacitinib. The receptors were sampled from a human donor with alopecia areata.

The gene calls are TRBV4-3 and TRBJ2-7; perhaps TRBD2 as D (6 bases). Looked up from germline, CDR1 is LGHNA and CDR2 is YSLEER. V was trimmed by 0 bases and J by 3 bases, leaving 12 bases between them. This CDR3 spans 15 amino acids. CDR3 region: CASSQDWIADYEQYF. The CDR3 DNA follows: TGCGCCAGCAGCCAAGATTGGATAGCGGACTACGAGCAGTACTTC.

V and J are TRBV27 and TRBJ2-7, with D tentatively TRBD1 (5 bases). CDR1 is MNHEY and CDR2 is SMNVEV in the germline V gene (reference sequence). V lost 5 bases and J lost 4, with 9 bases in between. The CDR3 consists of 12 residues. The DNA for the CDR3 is TGTGCCAGCAGTCCGAAGGGGTACGAGCAGTACTTC. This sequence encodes CASSPKGYEQYF.

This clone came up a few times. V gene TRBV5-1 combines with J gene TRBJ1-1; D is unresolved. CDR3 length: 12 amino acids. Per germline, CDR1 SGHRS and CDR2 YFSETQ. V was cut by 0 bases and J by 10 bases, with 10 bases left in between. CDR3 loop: CASSLGAHRAFF. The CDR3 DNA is TGCGCCAGCAGCTTGGGTGCCCACCGAGCTTTCTTT.

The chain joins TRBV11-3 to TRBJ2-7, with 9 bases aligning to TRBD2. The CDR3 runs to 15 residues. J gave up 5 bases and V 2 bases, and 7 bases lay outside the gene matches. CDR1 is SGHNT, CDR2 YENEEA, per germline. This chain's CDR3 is CASSLRGGALNEQYF. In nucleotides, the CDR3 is TGTGCCAGCAGCTTACGCGGGGGGGCTCTAAACGAGCAGTACTTC.

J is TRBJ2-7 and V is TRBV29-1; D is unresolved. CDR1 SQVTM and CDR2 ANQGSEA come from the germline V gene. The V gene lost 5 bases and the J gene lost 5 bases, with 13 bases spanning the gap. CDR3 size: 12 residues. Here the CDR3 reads CSVSPRNNEQYF. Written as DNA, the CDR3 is TGCAGCGTTTCCCCCAGGAACAACGAGCAGTACTTC.

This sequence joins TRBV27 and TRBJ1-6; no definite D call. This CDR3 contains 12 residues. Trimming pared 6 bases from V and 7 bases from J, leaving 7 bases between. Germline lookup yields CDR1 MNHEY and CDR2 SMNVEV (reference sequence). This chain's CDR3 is CASSKINSPLHF. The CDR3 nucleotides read TGTGCCAGCAGCAAGATCAATTCACCCCTCCACTTT.

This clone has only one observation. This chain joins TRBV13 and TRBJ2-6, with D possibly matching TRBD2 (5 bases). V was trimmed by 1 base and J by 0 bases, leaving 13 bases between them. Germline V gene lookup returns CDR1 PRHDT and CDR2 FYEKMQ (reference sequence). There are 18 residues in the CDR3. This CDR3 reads CASSLDEGRLSGANVLTF. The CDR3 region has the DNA TGTGCCAGCAGCTTAGATGAAGGGAGACTCTCTGGGGCCAACGTCCTGACTTTC. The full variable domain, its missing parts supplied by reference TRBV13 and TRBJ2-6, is AAGVIQSPRHLIKEKRETATLKCYPIPRHDTVYWYQQGPGQDPQFLISFYEKMQSDKGSIPDRFSAQQFSDYHSELNMSSLELGDSALYFCASSLDEGRLSGANVLTFGAGSRLTVL.

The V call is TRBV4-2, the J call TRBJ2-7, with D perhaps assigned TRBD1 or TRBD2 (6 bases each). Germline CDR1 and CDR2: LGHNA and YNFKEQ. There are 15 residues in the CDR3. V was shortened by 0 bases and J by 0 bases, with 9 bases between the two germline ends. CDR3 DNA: TGTGCCAGCAGCCAAGACACGGGGGCCTCCTACGAGCAGTACTTC. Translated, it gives CASSQDTGASYEQYF.

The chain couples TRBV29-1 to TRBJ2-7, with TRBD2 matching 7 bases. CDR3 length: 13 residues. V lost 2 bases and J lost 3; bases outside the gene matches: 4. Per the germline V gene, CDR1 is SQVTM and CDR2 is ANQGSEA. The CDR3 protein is CSVETGDYYEQYF. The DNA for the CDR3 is TGCAGCGTTGAAACGGGGGACTACTACGAGCAGTACTTC.

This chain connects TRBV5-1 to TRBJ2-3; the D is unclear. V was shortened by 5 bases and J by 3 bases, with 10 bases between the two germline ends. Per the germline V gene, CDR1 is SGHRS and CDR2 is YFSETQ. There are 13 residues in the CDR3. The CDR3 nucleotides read TGCGCCAGCAGTTGGACCCGAACAGATACGCAGTATTTT. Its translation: CASSWTRTDTQYF.

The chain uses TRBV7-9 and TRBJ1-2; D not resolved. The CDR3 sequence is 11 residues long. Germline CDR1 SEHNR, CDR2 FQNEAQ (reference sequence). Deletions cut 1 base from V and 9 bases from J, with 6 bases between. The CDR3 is CASSLGLSYTF. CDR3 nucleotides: TGTGCCAGCAGCTTAGGGCTAAGCTACACCTTC.

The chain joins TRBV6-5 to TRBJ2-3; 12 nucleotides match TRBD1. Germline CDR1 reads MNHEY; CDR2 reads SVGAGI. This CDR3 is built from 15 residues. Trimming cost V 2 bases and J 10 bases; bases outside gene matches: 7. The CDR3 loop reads CASSYKSGTGGAQYF. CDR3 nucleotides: TGTGCCAGCAGTTACAAATCCGGGACAGGGGGCGCGCAGTATTTT.

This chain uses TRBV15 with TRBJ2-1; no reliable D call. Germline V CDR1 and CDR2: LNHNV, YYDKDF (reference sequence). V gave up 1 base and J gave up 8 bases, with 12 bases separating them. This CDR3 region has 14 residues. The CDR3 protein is CATSRVLISDEQFF. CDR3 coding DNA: TGTGCCACCAGCAGAGTATTAATAAGTGATGAGCAGTTCTTC.

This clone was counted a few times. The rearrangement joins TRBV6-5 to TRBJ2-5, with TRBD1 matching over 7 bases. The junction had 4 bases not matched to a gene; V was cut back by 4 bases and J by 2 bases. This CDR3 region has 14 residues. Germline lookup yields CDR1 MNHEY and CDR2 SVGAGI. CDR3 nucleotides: TGTGCCAGCAGTTTCAGGGGGAGACAAGAGACCCAGTACTTC. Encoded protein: CASSFRGRQETQYF.